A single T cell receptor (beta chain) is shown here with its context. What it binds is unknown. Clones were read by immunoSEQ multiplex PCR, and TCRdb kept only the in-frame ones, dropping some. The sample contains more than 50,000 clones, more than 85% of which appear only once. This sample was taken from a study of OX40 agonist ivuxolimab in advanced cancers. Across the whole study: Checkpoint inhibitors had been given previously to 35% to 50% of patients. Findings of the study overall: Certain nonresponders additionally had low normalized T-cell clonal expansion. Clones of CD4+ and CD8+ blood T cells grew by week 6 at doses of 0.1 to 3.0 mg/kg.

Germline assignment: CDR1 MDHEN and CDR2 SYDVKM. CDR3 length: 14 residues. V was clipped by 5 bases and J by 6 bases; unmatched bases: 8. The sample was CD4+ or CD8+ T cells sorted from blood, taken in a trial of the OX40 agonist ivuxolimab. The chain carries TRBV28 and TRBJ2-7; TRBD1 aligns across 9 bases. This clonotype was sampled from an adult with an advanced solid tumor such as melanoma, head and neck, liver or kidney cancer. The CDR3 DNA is TGTGCCAGCAGTAGGACAGGGGACAACTCCGAGCAGTACTTC. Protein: CASSRTGDNSEQYF. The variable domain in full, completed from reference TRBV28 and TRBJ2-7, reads DVKVTQSSRYLVKRTGEKVFLECVQDMDHENMFWYRQDPGLGLRLIYFSYDVKMKEKGDIPEGYSVSREKKERFSLILESASTNQTSMYLCASSRTGDNSEQYFGPGTRLTVT.